This T cell receptor (beta chain) was documented in a study of blood T cells in healthy people across ages. The overall study: Per two T cells, about one barcoded beta molecule was captured through template switching.

Next came a second PCR, run for roughly 6 to 11 cycles, which used a sample-barcoded 5' primer along with a J-beta primer mix. TCRdb analysed the 5' RACE reads with MiXCR anew, one entry per CDR3 protein. Of 1.5 million to 2 million distinct CDR3 sequences listed, roughly two fifths are singletons. Trimming took off 6 bases at V and 5 bases at J, with 13 bases between the two ends. This CDR3 region has 13 residues. Germline V gene lookup returns CDR1 ENHRY and CDR2 SYGVKD. The sample consisted of blood. The V call is TRBV10-3, the J call TRBJ2-5; D is perhaps TRBD2 (5 bases). The sequence came from a human donor in good health. In DNA, the CDR3 is TGTGCCATCAGGACTGCCACGGGGGAGACCCAGTACTTC. It specifies CAIRTATGETQYF.